This T cell receptor beta chain was documented in a study of blood T cell repertoires in COVID-19. Overall study: COVID-19 samples collected from the United States, Italy and Spain covered acute and convalescent phases. PBMCs, B-cell-depleted T cells, or T cells provided the cDNA or gDNA that made up the material.

Under the authors' procedure: Reference gene primer amplification gave estimated nucleated cell counts. The method was immunoSEQ multiplex PCR; TCRdb's version includes in-frame clones alone and lacks a portion of them. Clone size and the V and J calls come from that table; the DNA yielded D and trimming. The repertoire includes around 90,000 clones, about 81% of them detected once, and less than 15% sits in the top ten. The CDR3 runs to 16 residues. Germline CDR1 reads SGHRS; CDR2 reads YFSETQ. Worth noting for this clone: An end of the junction does not agree with germline; a read error may underlie this.

Sequencing was carried out using peripheral blood. This chain links TRBV5-1 with TRBJ1-4; TRBD1 agrees at 8 bases. This clonotype originated in a human donor in a cohort sampled during active COVID-19. CDR3 in amino acids: CASSPPQGATSEKLFF. Here the CDR3 DNA reads TGCGCCAGCAGCCCCCCTCAGGGGGCTACTAGTGAAAAACTGTTTTTT.